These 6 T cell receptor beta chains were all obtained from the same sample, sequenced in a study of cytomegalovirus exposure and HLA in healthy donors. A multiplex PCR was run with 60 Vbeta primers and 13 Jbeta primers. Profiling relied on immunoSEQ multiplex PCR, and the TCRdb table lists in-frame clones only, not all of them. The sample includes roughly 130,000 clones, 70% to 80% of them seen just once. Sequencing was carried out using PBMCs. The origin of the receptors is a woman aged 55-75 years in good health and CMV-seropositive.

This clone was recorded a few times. The CDR3 region has the DNA TGTGCCAGCAGCTCCGGGGACAGTCACGCGTATTTT. Its translation: CASSSGDSHAYF. J is TRBJ2-3 and V is TRBV7-3; TRBD1 matches 7 bases. V was pared by 4 bases and J by 14 bases, with 9 bases of the junction left unmatched. The CDR3 totals 12 residues. The germline gives CDR1 SGHTA, CDR2 FQGTGA.

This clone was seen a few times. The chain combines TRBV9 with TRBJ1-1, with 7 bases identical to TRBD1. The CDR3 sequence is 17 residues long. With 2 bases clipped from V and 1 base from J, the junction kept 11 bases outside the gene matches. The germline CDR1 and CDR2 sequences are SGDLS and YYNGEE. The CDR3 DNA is TGTGCCAGCAGCGTGCTACAGGGGACGGGTAGGAACACTGAAGCTTTCTTT. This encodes CASSVLQGTGRNTEAFF.

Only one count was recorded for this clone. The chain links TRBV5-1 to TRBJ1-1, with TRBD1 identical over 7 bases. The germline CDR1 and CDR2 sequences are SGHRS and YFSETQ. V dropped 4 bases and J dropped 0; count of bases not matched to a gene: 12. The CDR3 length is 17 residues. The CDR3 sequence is CASSLYQGVRMNTEAFF. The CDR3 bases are TGCGCCAGCAGCCTGTATCAGGGGGTTAGAATGAACACTGAAGCTTTCTTT.

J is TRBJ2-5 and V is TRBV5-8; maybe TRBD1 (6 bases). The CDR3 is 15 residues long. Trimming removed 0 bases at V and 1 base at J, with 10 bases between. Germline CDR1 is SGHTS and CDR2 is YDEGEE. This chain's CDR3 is CASSLGNRAQETQYF. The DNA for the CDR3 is TGTGCCAGCAGCTTGGGTAACAGGGCCCAAGAGACCCAGTACTTC.

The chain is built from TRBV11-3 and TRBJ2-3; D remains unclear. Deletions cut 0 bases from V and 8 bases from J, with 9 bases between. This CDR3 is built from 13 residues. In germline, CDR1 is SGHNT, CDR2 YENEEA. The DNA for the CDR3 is TGTGCCAGCAGCTTAGACCCTCCAGGTACGCAGTATTTT. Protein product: CASSLDPPGTQYF.

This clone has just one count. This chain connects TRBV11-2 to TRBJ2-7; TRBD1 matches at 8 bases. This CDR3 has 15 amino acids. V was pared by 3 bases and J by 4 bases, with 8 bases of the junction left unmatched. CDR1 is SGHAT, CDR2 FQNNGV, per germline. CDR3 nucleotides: TGTGCCAGCAGCTTTTTAGGGACAGGATTTTACGAGCAGTACTTC. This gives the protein CASSFLGTGFYEQYF.